This TCR beta chain was profiled in a study of blood T cell repertoires in COVID-19. Study-level background: The cDNA or gDNA used as material had been derived from T cells, B-cell-depleted T cells, or PBMCs.

Method: immunoSEQ multiplex PCR; TCRdb's copy keeps in-frame clones and lacks some. The repertoire holds 150,000 to 200,000 clones, with approximately 79% as singletons. This clone has a single count. V dropped 1 base and J dropped 5 bases, with 14 bases sitting between them. Per the germline V gene, CDR1 is SGHDN and CDR2 is FVKESK. This CDR3 contains 15 residues. This TCR was recovered from a man aged 60-69 years with active or convalescent COVID-19. This chain joins TRBV14 and TRBJ1-1, with a tentative D call TRBD1 (5 bases). The sample consisted of peripheral blood. The CDR3 sequence: CASSQGIGVWTEAFF. CDR3 in DNA: TGTGCCAGCAGCCAAGGAATAGGGGTTTGGACTGAAGCTTTCTTT. Together with reference TRBV14 and TRBJ1-1, the CDR3 gives the full variable domain: EAGVTQFPSHSVIEKGQTVTLRCDPISGHDNLYWYRRVMGKEIKFLLHFVKESKQDESGMPNNRFLAERTGGTYSTLKVQPAELEDSGVYFCASSQGIGVWTEAFFGQGTRLTVV.